The text below deals with one T cell receptor beta chain. The antigen remains undetermined. CDR3 size: 16 residues. The junction had 7 bases not matched to a gene; V was cut back by 4 bases and J by 1 base. Germline assignment: CDR1 SGHRS and CDR2 YFSETQ. The data derive from a study of naive and memory T cell subsets. The beta constant-region primer was an equimolar mix of two oligonucleotides covering TRBC1 and TRBC2. Nested alpha and beta constant-region primers with the SP2 primer drove four PCR rounds on ligated cDNA. One entry per CDR3 protein results from TCRdb running MiXCR on the UMI-ligation and nested PCR reads. The profile shows roughly 140,000 distinct CDR3 sequences, more than 15% of them singletons. Findings and caveats of the study: No ground truth validated the naive and memory repertoire findings.

This chain links TRBV5-1 with TRBJ2-2; 7 nucleotides line up with TRBD2. The sample comprised naive CD4+ T cells from blood. The sequence came from a human donor in good health. CDR3 DNA: TGCGCCAGCAGCCTACTAGAGCGGGAGAACACCGGGGAGCTGTTTTTT. Translated, it gives CASSLLERENTGELFF.